This is a list of T cell receptor beta chains from one sample in a study of T cell responses to AZD1222 COVID-19 vaccine. The repertoire was sequenced with immunoSEQ multiplex PCR; TCRdb's copy has only in-frame clones and lacks some. The sample lists about 150,000 clones; over 90% were seen once. The material was peripheral blood, obtained 28 days after the second AZD1222 dose. The receptors shown here come from an adult who received the AZD1222 COVID-19 vaccine. The CDR3 runs from the conserved cysteine through the conserved F or W. D genes are given only for firm matches. Some rows have no size entry. The others give once, few or many, or a class for an expanded clone.

d_gene	j_gene	abundance	v_gene	CDR3nt	CDR3aa
TRBD1	TRBJ1-5	.	TRBV19	TGTGCCTCAGGGGGACACGGGACCGAGCCCCAGCATTTT	CASGGHGTEPQHF
.	TRBJ1-1	.	TRBV9	TGTGCCAGCAGCGTAGTAGGGGGATGGACTGAAGCTTTCTTT	CASSVVGGWTEAFF
.	TRBJ1-4	.	TRBV6-5	TGTGCCAGCATCCGGGGGGGTGGCGAAAAACTGTTTTTT	CASIRGGGEKLFF
.	TRBJ1-3	.	TRBV19	TGTGCCAGTAGTAAAGGGTTCTCCGGAAACACCATATATTTT	CASSKGFSGNTIYF
.	TRBJ1-1	once	TRBV28	TGTGCCAGCAGTTTAGCCACAGTCGTTGTTGAAGCTTTCTTT	CASSLATVVVEAFF
TRBD1	TRBJ1-1	.	TRBV6-5	TGTGCCAGCAGTTCCCCCTACAGGGGCGGTGGCACTGAAGCTTTCTTT	CASSSPYRGGGTEAFF
TRBD1	TRBJ1-5	.	TRBV30	TGTGCCTGGAGGCGAACAGGGGGCAATCAGCCCCAGCATTTT	CAWRRTGGNQPQHF
.	TRBJ1-2	.	TRBV7-9	TGTGCCAGCAGCTTATGGATGGGGGCCGCCTATGGCTACACCTTC	CASSLWMGAAYGYTF
TRBD1	TRBJ1-1	.	TRBV18	TGTGCCAGCTCACTCAGCAGGGGGCGAGAAATAGGGACTGAAGCTTTCTTT	CASSLSRGREIGTEAFF
.	TRBJ2-1	.	TRBV6-5	TGTGCCAGCACCCCATTCACAAACTCCTACAATGAGCAGTTCTTC	CASTPFTNSYNEQFF
TRBD1	TRBJ1-2	.	TRBV6-4	TGTGCCAGCAGTAGTAAACAGGGGACTAGCTACACCTTC	CASSSKQGTSYTF
TRBD2	TRBJ2-1	.	TRBV5-1	TGCGCCAGCACAAGCGGGAGGGCCGATGAGCAGTTCTTC	CASTSGRADEQFF
.	TRBJ1-6	few	TRBV28	TGTGCCAGCAGCTTGTCCGCGTCCGGGGATTCACCCCTCCACTTT	CASSLSASGDSPLHF
TRBD2	TRBJ2-5	.	TRBV19	TGTGCCAGTAGTGGACTAGCGGGGGGACAACAAGAGACCCAGTACTTC	CASSGLAGGQQETQYF
TRBD1	TRBJ1-2	.	TRBV28	TGTGCCAGCAGAGATCCCACAGGGGGCGCCGGTAACTATGGCTACACCTTC	CASRDPTGGAGNYGYTF
.	TRBJ2-7	.	TRBV7-2	TGTGCCAGCAGCTCCTTCTACGAGCAGTACTTC	CASSSFYEQYF
.	TRBJ2-3	.	TRBV2	TGTGCCAGCAGTGAAGCGCCCGGCGCTAACACAGATACGCAGTATTTT	CASSEAPGANTDTQYF
.	TRBJ2-5	.	TRBV9	TGTGCCAGCAGCGTGGGACCCCCCCTAAACCAAGAGACCCAGTACTTC	CASSVGPPLNQETQYF
.	TRBJ1-5	.	TRBV4-1	TGCGCCAGCAGCCACCCTTGGGAGTTTAGCAATCAGCCCCAGCATTTT	CASSHPWEFSNQPQHF
.	TRBJ1-1	.	TRBV4-1	TGCGCCAGCAGCCAAGATAAAATCCCCGGCAACACTGAAGCTTTCTTT	CASSQDKIPGNTEAFF
TRBD1	TRBJ1-5	.	TRBV5-5	TGTGCCAGCAGCGCCCGGGACAGCCGGATTAGCAATCAGCCCCAGCATTTT	CASSARDSRISNQPQHF
.	TRBJ1-1	.	TRBV19	TGTGCCAGTAGTACCGGGGCCGTGAAAGCTTTCTTT	CASSTGAVKAFF
.	TRBJ2-3	.	TRBV11-3	TGTGCCAGCAGCTTAGGGGGGCCGACAGATACGCAGTATTTT	CASSLGGPTDTQYF
TRBD2	TRBJ2-7	.	TRBV4-1	TGCGCCAGCAGCCAAGATAAAGAGCGGGATCTCTACGAGCAGTACTTC	CASSQDKERDLYEQYF
.	TRBJ2-5	.	TRBV4-1	TGCGCCAGCAGCCAAAGGGGAAGGGCCGAAGAGACCCAGTACTTC	CASSQRGRAEETQYF
.	TRBJ1-2	.	TRBV3-1/TRBV3-2	TGTGCCAGCAGCCATACCCAGGGAGAAGGCTACACCTTC	CASSHTQGEGYTF
TRBD1	TRBJ2-6	once	TRBV7-8	TGTGCCAGCAGCTTATTCGAGGGGACAGGGGCCTCTGGGGCCAACGTCCTGACTTTC	CASSLFEGTGASGANVLTF
.	TRBJ1-4	.	TRBV7-8	TGTGCCAGCACCTGGGGGGGCGGCTGGGAAAAACTGTTTTTT	CASTWGGGWEKLFF
TRBD1	TRBJ2-7	.	TRBV28	TGTGCCAGCAGTGTAATAGACAGGGGGCGAGAGCAGTACTTC	CASSVIDRGREQYF
.	TRBJ2-5	.	TRBV2	TGTGCCAGCACTTATCAGGACAGCGGACAAGAGACCCAGTACTTC	CASTYQDSGQETQYF
.	TRBJ2-2	.	TRBV19	TGTGCCAGTAATCGAGGTTTGGGGGTAGCCACCGGGGAGCTGTTTTTT	CASNRGLGVATGELFF
TRBD1	TRBJ2-1	.	TRBV5-1	TGCGCCAGCAGCTTGTCTCCGGGACAGGGGGCGAGGGATGAGCAGTTCTTC	CASSLSPGQGARDEQFF
TRBD2	TRBJ2-7	.	TRBV11-2	TGTGCCAGCAGCAGCTCGGGACTAACCTCCTACGAGCAGTACTTC	CASSSSGLTSYEQYF
.	TRBJ1-4	.	TRBV30	TGTGCCTTTCAGGGTTTCACTAATGAAAAACTGTTTTTT	CAFQGFTNEKLFF
TRBD2	TRBJ2-1	.	TRBV6-2/TRBV6-3	TGTGCCAGCACCCCTCTCGCGGGAGGGATCAATGAGCAGTTCTTC	CASTPLAGGINEQFF
.	TRBJ1-2	.	TRBV28	TGTGCCAGCAGTTTTGTAGGAGGGGCGCAATTAGTCTATGGCTACACCTTC	CASSFVGGAQLVYGYTF
TRBD1	TRBJ1-2	.	TRBV28	TGTGCCAGCAGTTTCCCAGGGGGCGGCGGCTACACCTTC	CASSFPGGGGYTF
TRBD1	TRBJ2-2	.	TRBV13	TGTGCCAGCAGCTTAGGCAGGGGGCGAATCGCCGGGGAGCTGTTTTTT	CASSLGRGRIAGELFF
TRBD1	TRBJ2-1	.	TRBV28	TGTGCCAGCAGTTTGTATGGGACAGGGTCCCGCAGCTCCTACAATGAGCAGTTCTTC	CASSLYGTGSRSSYNEQFF
.	TRBJ1-5	.	TRBV12-3/TRBV12-4	TGTGCCAGCAGTCTTACTGGAGGGAAGCCCCAGCATTTT	CASSLTGGKPQHF
TRBD1	TRBJ2-7	once	TRBV10-3	TGTGCCATCAATACAGGGGGTGCCATCTACGAGCAGTACTTC	CAINTGGAIYEQYF
.	TRBJ2-2	.	TRBV23-1	TGCGCCAGCAGTCAATCGTTAAGAAACACCGGGGAGCTGTTTTTT	CASSQSLRNTGELFF
.	TRBJ2-7	.	TRBV29-1	TGCAGCGCACGACAGGCTACCTACGAGCAGTACTTC	CSARQATYEQYF
.	TRBJ2-7	.	TRBV5-1	TGCGCCAGCAGCTACTCCGGGACGAGCTACGAGCAGTACTTC	CASSYSGTSYEQYF
TRBD1	TRBJ1-5	.	TRBV7-6	TGTGCCAGCAGCTTAGGACAGGGTATCAATCAGCCCCAGCATTTT	CASSLGQGINQPQHF
TRBD1	TRBJ1-3	.	TRBV3-1/TRBV3-2	TGTGCCAGCAGCACAGGGGGCAATACTGGAAACACCATATATTTT	CASSTGGNTGNTIYF
.	TRBJ2-7	.	TRBV6-4	TGTGCCAGCAGTGTCGGGGCGCAGGACGAGCAGTACTTC	CASSVGAQDEQYF